The entry below gives a single T cell receptor (beta chain) sequence along with its context. This sample is drawn from a study of blood T cell repertoires in COVID-19. Across the study: Sites in the United States, Italy and Spain provided acute and convalescent COVID-19 samples. PBMCs, B-cell-depleted T cells, or T cells were the source of the cDNA or gDNA that made up the material.

Methods used by the authors: Counts of nucleated cells, estimated from reference gene primer amplification, were obtained. Produced via immunoSEQ multiplex PCR; TCRdb's table is partial and in-frame only. D and trimming come from the DNA, and the V and J calls and clone size come from that table. The repertoire consists of around 280,000 clones, with about nine tenths occurring once and the leading ten covering roughly 10%. Patients of the Seattle cohort, enrolled during active infection, were followed longitudinally. The clonotype was recovered from a woman in her twenties or thirties with COVID-19, enrolled during active disease. Sequences were obtained from peripheral blood.

DNA of the CDR3: TGTGCCAGCAGCCAAGAGGGGACAGGGGGATATGGAAACACCATATATTTT. Protein sequence: CASSQEGTGGYGNTIYF. The rearrangement links TRBV4-2 to TRBJ1-3; TRBD1 matches at 11 bases. The CDR3 contains 17 residues. Germline V lookup: CDR1 LGHNA, CDR2 YNFKEQ. V lost 0 bases to trimming and J lost 3 bases; unmatched junction nucleotides: 4.